Sequencing of this T cell receptor beta chain was carried out in a study of cytomegalovirus exposure and HLA in healthy donors. 60 Vbeta and 13 Jbeta primers were used in PCR. Method: immunoSEQ multiplex PCR; TCRdb's copy keeps in-frame clones and lacks some. Here the sample spans around 50,000 clones, about four fifths being singletons. With regard to this clone: Its antigen is unknown.

The CDR3 is 13 residues long. Germline V gene data show CDR1 as SGHVS and CDR2 as FQNEAQ. V lost 5 bases, J lost 7 bases, and 12 bases lay in between. Whole-study results and caveats: Presence/absence analyses treated sequencing depth as roughly uniform across donors. Accurate prediction of most subjects' HLA-A and HLA-B alleles from TCR beta sequences was reported.

This clonotype was obtained from a man aged 40-49 years in good health and CMV-seronegative. The sequencing input was PBMCs. The V and J genes are TRBV7-8 and TRBJ1-5; weak D call: TRBD1 (6 bases). The CDR3 is CASSLAGAQPQHF. CDR3 in DNA: TGTGCCAGCAGCCTGGCGGGGGCCCAGCCCCAGCATTTT.